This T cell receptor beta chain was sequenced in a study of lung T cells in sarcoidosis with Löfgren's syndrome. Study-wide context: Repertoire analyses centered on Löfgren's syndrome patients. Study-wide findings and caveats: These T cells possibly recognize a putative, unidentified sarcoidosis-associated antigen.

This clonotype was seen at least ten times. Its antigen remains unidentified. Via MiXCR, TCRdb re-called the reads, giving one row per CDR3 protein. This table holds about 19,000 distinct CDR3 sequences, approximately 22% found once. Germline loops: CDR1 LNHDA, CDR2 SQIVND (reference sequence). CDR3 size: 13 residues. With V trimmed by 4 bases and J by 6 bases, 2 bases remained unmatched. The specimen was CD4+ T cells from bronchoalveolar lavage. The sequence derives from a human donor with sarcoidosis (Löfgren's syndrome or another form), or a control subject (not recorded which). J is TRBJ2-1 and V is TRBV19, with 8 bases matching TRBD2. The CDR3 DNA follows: TGTGCCAGTAGTACACTAGCGGCCAATGAGCAGTTCTTC. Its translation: CASSTLAANEQFF.